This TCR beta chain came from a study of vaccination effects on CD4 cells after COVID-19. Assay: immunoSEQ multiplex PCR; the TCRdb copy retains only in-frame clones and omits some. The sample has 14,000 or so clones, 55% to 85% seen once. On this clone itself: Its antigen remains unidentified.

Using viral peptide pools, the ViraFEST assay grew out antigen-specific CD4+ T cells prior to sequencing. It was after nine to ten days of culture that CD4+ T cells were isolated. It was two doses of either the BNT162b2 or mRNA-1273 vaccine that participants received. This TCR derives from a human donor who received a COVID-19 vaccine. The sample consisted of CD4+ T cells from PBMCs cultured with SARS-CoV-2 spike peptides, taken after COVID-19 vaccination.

CDR3: CASSSGVSTDTQYF. The DNA for the CDR3 is TGTGCCAGCAGCTCAGGGGTTAGCACAGATACGCAGTATTTT. The chain couples TRBV7-2 to TRBJ2-3, with D possibly matching TRBD1 (6 bases). CDR3 length equals 14 residues. V lost 4 bases and J lost 0, with 8 bases in between. Germline V CDR1 and CDR2: SGHTA, FQGNSA. The full variable domain, in which reference TRBV7-2 and TRBJ2-3 provide the parts outside the CDR3, is GAGVSQSPSNKVTEKGKDVELRCDPISGHTALYWYRQSLGQGLEFLIYFQGNSAPDKSGLPSDRFSAERTGGSVSTLTIQRTQQEDSAVYLCASSSGVSTDTQYFGPGTRLTVL.